Listed below are T cell receptor beta chains from one sample, sequenced in a study of T-cell memory formation after mild COVID-19. In TCRdb, the 5' RACE reads were re-called with MiXCR into one record per CDR3 protein. The data hold 300,000 to 400,000 distinct CDR3 sequences, with about an eighth observed a single time. The sequenced material came from PBMCs or a T cell subset sorted from them (not recorded which). The receptor set was obtained from a man aged 18 to 35 who had mild COVID-19 (a few samples of this study predate the infection). Cell type and time point are not known. CDR3s include the opening cysteine and the closing phenylalanine or tryptophan. A D gene is named only where the DNA matches it firmly.

v_call | d_call | cdr3_aa
TRBV6-6 | - | CASILGRNYGYTF
TRBV7-2 | TRBD2 | CASSSPVAGVPDTQYF
TRBV27 | TRBD1 | CASSVLTGGDTEAFF
TRBV10-3 | - | CAISESQGGTEAFF
TRBV20-1 | - | CSAARGSSYNSPLHF
TRBV5-1 | TRBD1 | CASSLGTGDTYGYTF
TRBV7-2 | TRBD1 | CASSFNHRGTYEQYF
TRBV24-1 | TRBD1 | CATSDPGGAAGELFF
TRBV21-1 | - | CASSKDRIGRGQTGELFF
TRBV2 | - | CASVWTVLTSEQFF
TRBV25-1 | TRBD1 | CASTSTGGAGYEQYF
TRBV7-6 | - | CASSFRGWGIGDSETQYF
TRBV5-4 | TRBD2 | CASKIAGGTKNIQYF
TRBV5-5 | TRBD2 | CASSLGTSGGASTQYF
TRBV12-2 | - | CASRHNTEAFF
TRBV7-9 | - | CASSLNGLGLQETQYF
TRBV7-3 | - | CASSLKVSSSYNEQFF
TRBV6-5 | - | CASSYSPRGALNGYTF
TRBV5-1 | - | CASSLPPEAFF
TRBV3-1 | TRBD1 | CASSQATGDYGYTF
TRBV7-2 | - | CASSLRRQETQYF
TRBV2 | TRBD2 | CASSDRQRGSYNEQFF
TRBV24-1 | - | CATSDLRGRSSGELFF
TRBV7-2 | - | CASSVGITQETQYF
TRBV5-1 | - | CASSLGGQVDTQYF
TRBV15 | - | CATSSPGSQETQYF
TRBV18 | - | CASSPRSIITEQFF
TRBV18 | - | CASSPGAGTEAFF
TRBV18 | TRBD1 | CASSRGDRGQNQPQHF
TRBV7-9 | TRBD1 | CASSRAQGADTDTQYF
TRBV20-1 | TRBD2 | CSAPLAGGYEQFF
TRBV7-9 | - | CASSLEGVADTQYF
TRBV6-6 | - | CASSSRTQSEAFF
TRBV6-5 | - | CASTSGGNTEAFF
TRBV20-1 | TRBD1 | CSARDYYRGVNTEAFF
TRBV7-2 | - | CASSFHAQAQGYTF
TRBV12-3/TRBV12-4 | TRBD1 | CASSLLFRVGQANTEAFF
TRBV20-1 | - | CSARDPRAAQETQYF
TRBV5-1 | - | CASSVATGGYGDTQYF
TRBV4-3 | TRBD2 | CASSGGPQETQYF
TRBV4-1 | - | CASAPFDNSPLHF
TRBV9 | - | CASSVEEEGVAFF